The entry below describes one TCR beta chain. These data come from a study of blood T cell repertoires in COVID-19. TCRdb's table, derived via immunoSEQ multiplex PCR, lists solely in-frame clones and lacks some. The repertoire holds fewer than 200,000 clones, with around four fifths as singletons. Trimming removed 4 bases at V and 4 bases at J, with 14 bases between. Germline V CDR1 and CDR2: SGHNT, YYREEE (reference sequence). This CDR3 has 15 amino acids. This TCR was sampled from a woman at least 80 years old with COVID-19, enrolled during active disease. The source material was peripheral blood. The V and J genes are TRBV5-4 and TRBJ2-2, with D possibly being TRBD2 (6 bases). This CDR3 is CASSSIAALTGELFF. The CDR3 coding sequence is TGTGCCAGCAGCAGTATAGCGGCGCTCACCGGGGAGCTGTTTTTT.